This is a list of T cell receptor beta chains from one sample in a study of T cell responses to AZD1222 COVID-19 vaccine. TCRdb's table, derived via immunoSEQ multiplex PCR, lists solely in-frame clones and lacks some. The table includes 75,000 to 95,000 clones, around nine tenths detected once. Sequences were derived from peripheral blood, sampled on day 0 of AZD1222 vaccination. All receptors derive from an adult in good health. CDR3s include the opening cysteine and the closing phenylalanine or tryptophan. D genes are given only for firm matches. Size tells how often a clone was seen (once, few, many) or the class of an expanded clone, and some rows leave it out.

>TRBJ2-2|TRBV11-2|.|TRBD2
TGTGCCAGCAGCTCTTCGGGTCGCGGGAGGATCGGGGAGCTGTTTTTT
CASSSSGRGRIGELFF
>TRBJ2-3|TRBV11-3|once|.
TGTGCCAGCAGCTTAGTCTCCGGGGGTACGCAGTATTTT
CASSLVSGGTQYF
>TRBJ1-5|TRBV6-2/TRBV6-3|.|TRBD1
TGTGCCAGCAGTTACCCATCCGGGACAGTTCGAGGGCCCCAGCATTTT
CASSYPSGTVRGPQHF
>TRBJ1-2|TRBV28|.|TRBD1
TGTGCCAGCAGCTCGGGACAGGGTGATGGCTACACCTTC
CASSSGQGDGYTF
>TRBJ1-2|TRBV12-3/TRBV12-4|.|.
TGTGCCAGCAGTCTAAAAACAGGGTTAGGCTACACCTTC
CASSLKTGLGYTF
>TRBJ2-5|TRBV12-5|.|.
TGTGCTAGTGGTTTGACCGGAGAGACCCAGTACTTC
CASGLTGETQYF
>TRBJ1-2|TRBV7-2|.|TRBD1
TGTGCCAGCAGCTTAGCCCACGGGACAGGAGGAAGCGGTGGCTACACCTTC
CASSLAHGTGGSGGYTF
>TRBJ1-5|TRBV6-5|.|.
TGTGCCAGCCGCCCAGGGTCGAATCAGCCCCAGCATTTT
CASRPGSNQPQHF
>TRBJ2-7|TRBV24-1|.|.
TGTGCCACCAGTGACCGGCAGGGTGTCGAGCAGTACTTC
CATSDRQGVEQYF
>TRBJ2-5|TRBV3-1/TRBV3-2|.|.
TGTGCCAGCAGCCACGGCGAGACCCAGTACTTC
CASSHGETQYF
>TRBJ1-6|TRBV7-9|.|TRBD1
TGTGCCAGCAGCCCTACCGGGACAGGGGTTAATTCACCCCTCCACTTT
CASSPTGTGVNSPLHF
>TRBJ2-5|TRBV7-6|.|.
TGTGCCAGCAGCTGGGATAAGGCAGGACCACAAGAGACCCAGTACTTC
CASSWDKAGPQETQYF
>TRBJ1-2|TRBV7-9|.|.
TGTGCCAGCAGTCTAACCGGACCTAACTATGGCTACACCTTC
CASSLTGPNYGYTF
>TRBJ2-5|TRBV4-2|once|.
TGTGCCAGCAGCCGAGAAGGAGGGAGTACCTGGGAGACCCAGTACTTC
CASSREGGSTWETQYF
>TRBJ2-6|TRBV11-3|.|TRBD2
TGTGCCAGCAGCTTGGGAGGGTCTGGGGCCAACGTCCTGACTTTC
CASSLGGSGANVLTF
>TRBJ1-2|TRBV5-1|few|.
TGCGCCAGCAGCTTGGAATCGGGGCACGGCTACACCTTC
CASSLESGHGYTF
>TRBJ1-1|TRBV18|.|.
TGTGCCAGCTCACCTCAGGGTGGGAACACTGAAGCTTTCTTT
CASSPQGGNTEAFF
>TRBJ2-7|TRBV7-8|.|TRBD2
TGTGCCAGCAGCTTAGGTGATATAGCGGGGGGATACGAGCAGTACTTC
CASSLGDIAGGYEQYF
>TRBJ1-3|TRBV9|.|.
TGTGCCAGCAGCGCGGGACACGGCCCTGGAAACACCATATATTTT
CASSAGHGPGNTIYF
>TRBJ2-7|TRBV10-2|.|.
TGCGCCAGCAGTACTCAGGCGGCCTACGAGCAGTACTTC
CASSTQAAYEQYF
>TRBJ2-2|TRBV18|.|TRBD1
TGTGCCAGCTCACCATACGGCAGGGGGCACACCGGGGAGCTGTTTTTT
CASSPYGRGHTGELFF
>TRBJ2-7|TRBV27|once|TRBD2
TGTGCCAGCAGTTTGATAGCGGGCGACGAGCAGTACTTC
CASSLIAGDEQYF
>TRBJ2-6|TRBV11-2|.|.
TGTGCCAGCAGCCCTGGGGGTGGCAACGTCCTGACTTTC
CASSPGGGNVLTF
>TRBJ2-5|TRBV7-8|.|.
TGTGCCAGCAGCCGTATACAAGAGACCCAGTACTTC
CASSRIQETQYF
>TRBJ2-4|TRBV5-1|.|TRBD1
TGCGCCAGCAGCTCGGGACAGGGGGCGAACATTCAGTACTTC
CASSSGQGANIQYF
>TRBJ2-1|TRBV7-2|.|TRBD2
TGTGCCAGCAGCAATAGCGGGAGCTCCTACAATGAGCAGTTCTTC
CASSNSGSSYNEQFF
>TRBJ1-2|TRBV11-1|.|.
TGTGCCAGCAGCCCCCTGGAGGGCTACACCTTC
CASSPLEGYTF
>TRBJ1-4|TRBV6-2/TRBV6-3|once|TRBD1
TGTGCCAGCAGTCCACAGGGGATAGGTGCAACTAATGAAAAACTGTTTTTT
CASSPQGIGATNEKLFF
>TRBJ2-7|TRBV5-6|.|.
TGTGCCAGCAGCCAGCGACAGGGGAGGGACGAGCAGTACTTC
CASSQRQGRDEQYF
>TRBJ2-1|TRBV6-4|.|TRBD2
TGTGCCAGCAGTGACACGGCAGCGGGGGCAGGGGAGCAGTTCTTC
CASSDTAAGAGEQFF
>TRBJ1-2|TRBV6-2/TRBV6-3|.|.
TGTGCCAGCAGTGACGGTCCCCACAATGGCTACACCTTC
CASSDGPHNGYTF
>TRBJ2-4|TRBV7-2|.|.
TGTGCCAGCAGCTTGGGCGGGGCTAACATTCAGTACTTC
CASSLGGANIQYF
>TRBJ1-4|TRBV28|.|.
TGTGCCAGCAGCCCGGGGGAGACTAATGAAAAACTGTTTTTT
CASSPGETNEKLFF
>TRBJ2-3|TRBV9|.|TRBD1
TGTGCCAGCAGCGTCGGGACAGGGGTAGATACGCAGTATTTT
CASSVGTGVDTQYF
>TRBJ1-1|TRBV2|.|TRBD1
TGTGCCAGCAGTGCCATGACAGGGGGGAGCACTGAAGCTTTCTTT
CASSAMTGGSTEAFF
>TRBJ1-5|TRBV5-6|.|.
TGTGCCAGCAGCTTGGGCGCCGGACAGCTTATGGAAACGCCCCAGCATTTT
CASSLGAGQLMETPQHF
>TRBJ1-2|TRBV6-1|.|.
TGTGCCAGCAGTGAAAAGCGGCTCTATGGCTACACCTTC
CASSEKRLYGYTF
>TRBJ1-4|TRBV5-1|.|.
TGCGCCAGCAGCCCCGGGGGGGGCTCAACTAATGAAAAACTGTTTTTT
CASSPGGGSTNEKLFF
>TRBJ2-2|TRBV19|.|.
TGTGCCAGTACTCCCGAACTGTTCGGTTCGAACACCGGGGAGCTGTTTTTT
CASTPELFGSNTGELFF
>TRBJ1-5|TRBV10-1|.|.
TGCGCCAGCAACGAGACCTATCAGCCCCAGCATTTT
CASNETYQPQHF